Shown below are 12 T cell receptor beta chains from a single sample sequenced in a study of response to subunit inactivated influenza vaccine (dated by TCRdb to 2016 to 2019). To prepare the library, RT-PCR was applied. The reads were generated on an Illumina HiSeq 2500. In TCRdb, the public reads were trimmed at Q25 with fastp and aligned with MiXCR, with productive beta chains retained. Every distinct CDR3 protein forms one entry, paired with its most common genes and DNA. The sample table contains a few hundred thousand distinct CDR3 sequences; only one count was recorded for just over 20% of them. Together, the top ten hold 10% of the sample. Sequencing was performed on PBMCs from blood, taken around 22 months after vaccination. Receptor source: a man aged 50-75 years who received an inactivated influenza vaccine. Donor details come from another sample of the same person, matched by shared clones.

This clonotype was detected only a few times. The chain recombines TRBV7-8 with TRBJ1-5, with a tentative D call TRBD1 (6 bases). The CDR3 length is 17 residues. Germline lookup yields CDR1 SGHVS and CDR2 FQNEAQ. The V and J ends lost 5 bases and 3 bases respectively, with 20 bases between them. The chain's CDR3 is CASSPVRTGLNNQPQHF. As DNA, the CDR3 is TGTGCCAGCAGCCCCGTTCGAACAGGGCTTAACAATCAGCCCCAGCATTTT.

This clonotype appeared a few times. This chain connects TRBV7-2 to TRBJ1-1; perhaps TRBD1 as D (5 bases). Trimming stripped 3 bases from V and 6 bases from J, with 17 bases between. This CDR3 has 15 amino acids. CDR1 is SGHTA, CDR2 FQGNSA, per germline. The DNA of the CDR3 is TGTGCCAGCAGCTTCAGACCTTGGGGGAGGGCTGAAGCTTTCTTT. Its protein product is CASSFRPWGRAEAFF. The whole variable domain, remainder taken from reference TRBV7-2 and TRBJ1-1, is GAGVSQSPSNKVTEKGKDVELRCDPISGHTALYWYRQSLGQGLEFLIYFQGNSAPDKSGLPSDRFSAERTGGSVSTLTIQRTQQEDSAVYLCASSFRPWGRAEAFFGQGTRLTVV.

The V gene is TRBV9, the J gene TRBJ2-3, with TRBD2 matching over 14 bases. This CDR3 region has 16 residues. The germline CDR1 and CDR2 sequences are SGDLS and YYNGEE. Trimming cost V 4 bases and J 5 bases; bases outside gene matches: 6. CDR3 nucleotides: TGTGCCAGCAGCCTCGGGACTAGCGGGAGTTTAGATACGCAGTATTTT. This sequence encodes CASSLGTSGSLDTQYF.

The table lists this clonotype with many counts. This chain's CDR3 is CASSLLARETQYF. The CDR3 nucleotides read TGTGCCAGCAGTTTACTGGCCCGAGAGACCCAGTACTTC. The rearrangement links TRBV12-3 or TRBV12-4 to TRBJ2-5; D is undetermined. Deletions cut 2 bases from V and 4 bases from J, with 8 bases between. The CDR3 is 13 residues long.

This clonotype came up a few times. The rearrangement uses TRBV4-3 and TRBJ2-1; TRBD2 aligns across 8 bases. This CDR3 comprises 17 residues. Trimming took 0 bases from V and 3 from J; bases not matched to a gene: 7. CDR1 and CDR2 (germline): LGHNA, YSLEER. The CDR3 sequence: CASSQDMVAGGYNEQFF. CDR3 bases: TGCGCCAGCAGCCAAGATATGGTTGCGGGAGGCTACAATGAGCAGTTCTTC.

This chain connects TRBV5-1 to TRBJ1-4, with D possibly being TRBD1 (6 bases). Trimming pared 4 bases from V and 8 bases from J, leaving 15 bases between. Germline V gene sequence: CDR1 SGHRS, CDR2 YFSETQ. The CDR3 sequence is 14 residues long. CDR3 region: CASSVGHAGEKLFF. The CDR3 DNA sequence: TGCGCCAGCAGCGTGGGACATGCGGGGGAAAAACTGTTTTTT.

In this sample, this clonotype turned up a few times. CDR3 coding DNA: TGCGCCAGCAGCCCGTCGGTGTCGACAGGGGGGACTGAAGCTTTCTTT. Encoded protein: CASSPSVSTGGTEAFF. The V gene is TRBV5-1, the J gene TRBJ1-1, with 9 bases matching TRBD1. The V gene end was trimmed by 4 bases and the J gene end by 5 bases; junction bases not matched to a gene: 12. The CDR3 loop spans 16 amino acids. Germline lookup yields CDR1 SGHRS and CDR2 YFSETQ.

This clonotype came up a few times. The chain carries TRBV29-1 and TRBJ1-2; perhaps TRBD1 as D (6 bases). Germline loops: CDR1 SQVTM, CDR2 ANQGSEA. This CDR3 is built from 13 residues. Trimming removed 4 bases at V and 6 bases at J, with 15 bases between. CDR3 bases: TGCAGCGTTGCTTCCACAGGGAATCATGGCTACACCTTC. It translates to CSVASTGNHGYTF.

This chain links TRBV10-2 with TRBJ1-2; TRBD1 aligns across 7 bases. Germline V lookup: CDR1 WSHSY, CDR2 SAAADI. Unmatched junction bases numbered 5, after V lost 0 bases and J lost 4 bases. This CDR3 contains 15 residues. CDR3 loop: CASSESGTGVYGYTF. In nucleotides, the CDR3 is TGCGCCAGCAGTGAGTCCGGAACAGGGGTCTATGGCTACACCTTC.

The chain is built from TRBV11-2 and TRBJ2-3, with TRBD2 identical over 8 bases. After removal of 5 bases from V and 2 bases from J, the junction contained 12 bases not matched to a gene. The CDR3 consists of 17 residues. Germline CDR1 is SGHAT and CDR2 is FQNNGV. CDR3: CASSAFQAGVSTDTQYF. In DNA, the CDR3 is TGTGCCAGCAGCGCCTTTCAAGCGGGAGTTTCCACAGATACGCAGTATTTT.

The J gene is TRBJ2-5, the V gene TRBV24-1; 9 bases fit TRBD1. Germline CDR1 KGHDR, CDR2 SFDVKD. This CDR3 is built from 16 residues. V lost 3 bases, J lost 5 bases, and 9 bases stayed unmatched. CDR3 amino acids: CATSDADGTGRETQYF. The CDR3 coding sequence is TGTGCCACCAGTGATGCTGATGGGACAGGGAGGGAGACCCAGTACTTC.

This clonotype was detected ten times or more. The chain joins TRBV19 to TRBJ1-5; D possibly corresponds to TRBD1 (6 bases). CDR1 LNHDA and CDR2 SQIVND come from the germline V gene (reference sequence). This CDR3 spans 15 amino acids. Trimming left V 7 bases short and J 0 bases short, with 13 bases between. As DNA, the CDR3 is TGTGCCAGTAATTCACAGGGAGGTAGCAATCAGCCCCAGCATTTT. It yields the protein CASNSQGGSNQPQHF.